These T cell receptor beta chains were read from a single sample in a study of cytomegalovirus exposure and HLA in healthy donors. Profiling relied on immunoSEQ multiplex PCR, and the TCRdb table lists in-frame clones only, not all of them. This listing includes more than 140,000 clones. The sequenced sample consisted of PBMCs. The receptors originated from a woman under 30 in good health and CMV-seronegative. Each CDR3 is given with its conserved first and last residue. Each record gives: D gene, J gene, V gene, CDR3 protein, CDR3 DNA. The D gene is left open where the match is weak.

TRBD1 | TRBJ1-4 | TRBV6-1 | CASSESPGQGSEKLFF | TGTGCCAGCAGTGAATCCCCGGGACAGGGTAGTGAAAAACTGTTTTTT
TRBD2 | TRBJ2-3 | TRBV11-2 | CASSLSGRSTDTQYF | TGTGCCAGCAGCTTAAGCGGGAGAAGCACAGATACGCAGTATTTT
TRBD2 | TRBJ2-7 | TRBV6-1 | CASRGGDQYF | TGTGCCAGCAGGGGGGGGGACCAGTACTTC
NA | TRBJ1-1 | TRBV7-3 | CASSAYKQGRAEAFF | TGTGCCAGCAGCGCATATAAACAGGGAAGGGCTGAAGCTTTCTTT
NA | TRBJ2-3 | TRBV7-9 | CASSPTSGRTSTDTQYF | TGTGCCAGCAGCCCGACCAGTGGCAGGACTAGCACAGATACGCAGTATTTT
NA | TRBJ2-5 | TRBV11-3 | CASSSGSIRETQYF | TGTGCCAGCAGCTCCGGGTCGATCCGAGAGACCCAGTACTTC
TRBD1 | TRBJ2-1 | TRBV4-1 | CASSQGTGFRDEQFF | TGCGCCAGCAGCCAGGGGACAGGGTTTCGGGATGAGCAGTTCTTC
NA | TRBJ1-1 | TRBV9 | CASSAGGVTEAFF | TGTGCCAGCAGCGCCGGGGGGGTAACTGAAGCTTTCTTT
NA | TRBJ2-2 | TRBV6-6 | CASSPGQGGSTGELFF | TGTGCCAGCAGTCCCGGGCAGGGGGGATCAACCGGGGAGCTGTTTTTT
NA | TRBJ1-4 | TRBV29-1 | CSVELGRATNEKLFF | TGCAGCGTTGAACTTGGGAGAGCAACTAATGAAAAACTGTTTTTT
NA | TRBJ2-3 | TRBV7-2 | CASNVDYPSTDTQYF | TGTGCCAGCAACGTTGACTATCCCTCCACAGATACGCAGTATTTT
NA | TRBJ1-5 | TRBV18 | CASSELTAYQPQHF | TGTGCCAGCTCTGAATTGACAGCTTATCAGCCCCAGCATTTT
NA | TRBJ1-3 | TRBV19 | CASIHQSGNTIYF | TGTGCCAGTATACATCAATCTGGAAACACCATATATTTT
NA | TRBJ2-1 | TRBV13 | CASSYEYNEQFF | TGTGCCAGCAGCTACGAGTACAATGAGCAGTTCTTC
TRBD2 | TRBJ2-1 | TRBV11-2 | CASSLAGGSYNEQFF | TGTGCCAGCAGCTTAGCGGGAGGGTCCTACAATGAGCAGTTCTTC
NA | TRBJ2-3 | TRBV7-9 | CASSTRQGSTDTQYF | TGTGCCAGCAGCACCAGGCAGGGGAGCACAGATACGCAGTATTTT
NA | TRBJ1-2 | TRBV10-3 | CAIKGAGGMTAYGYTF | TGTGCCATCAAAGGGGCTGGGGGGATGACGGCCTATGGCTACACCTTC
NA | TRBJ1-5 | TRBV7-9 | CASSYGRGDSNQPQHF | TGTGCCAGCAGCTACGGGAGGGGGGATAGCAATCAGCCCCAGCATTTT
NA | TRBJ1-5 | TRBV9 | CASSVGREDQPQHF | TGTGCCAGCAGCGTAGGCAGGGAGGACCAGCCCCAGCATTTT
TRBD2 | TRBJ2-4 | TRBV5-1 | CASSLGRGVENIQYF | TGCGCCAGCAGCTTGGGTCGGGGGGTTGAAAACATTCAGTACTTC
TRBD2 | TRBJ2-1 | TRBV19 | CASSIISGGRRNEQFF | TGTGCCAGTAGTATAATTTCGGGCGGGAGGCGGAATGAGCAGTTCTTC
NA | TRBJ1-4 | TRBV4-2 | CASSQASATNEKLFF | TGTGCCAGCAGCCAAGCTTCAGCAACTAATGAAAAACTGTTTTTT
TRBD2 | TRBJ2-7 | TRBV2 | CASSSGRGLFISGYEQYF | TGTGCCAGCAGTAGCGGGAGGGGGCTCTTTATTTCCGGCTACGAGCAGTACTTC
TRBD1 | TRBJ1-2 | TRBV5-4 | CASSLVGQGAKFYGYTF | TGTGCCAGCAGCTTGGTGGGTCAGGGGGCGAAATTCTATGGCTACACCTTC
NA | TRBJ1-2 | TRBV9 | CASSVTGNYGYTF | TGTGCCAGCAGCGTAACGGGGAACTATGGCTACACCTTC
NA | TRBJ1-3 | TRBV6-5 | CASSSNSGNTIYF | TGTGCCAGCAGCTCTAACTCTGGAAACACCATATATTTT
NA | TRBJ1-5 | TRBV7-2 | CASSLRDDQPQHF | TGTGCCAGCAGCTTACGAGATGATCAGCCCCAGCATTTT